This T cell receptor beta chain was sequenced in a study of T cells in localized non-small cell lung cancer. The germline CDR1 and CDR2 sequences are KGHSH and LQKENI. The CDR3 loop spans 14 amino acids. V shed 4 bases and J shed 8 bases, with 17 bases lying between them. The table lists this clone with a count of one. Profiling relied on immunoSEQ multiplex PCR, and the TCRdb table lists in-frame clones only, not all of them. The sample holds about 1,400 clones; roughly a quarter are singletons and the top ten take roughly 15%. Sequencing used normal lung tissue next to the tumor, obtained before any cancer treatment. The chain couples TRBV18 to TRBJ1-2; perhaps TRBD1 as D (5 bases). The sequence was collected from a woman aged 18-49 years with stage III lung adenocarcinoma. This chain's CDR3 is CASSLFGDDGGYTF. The CDR3 bases are TGTGCCAGCTCACTTTTCGGGGACGACGGGGGCTACACCTTC.